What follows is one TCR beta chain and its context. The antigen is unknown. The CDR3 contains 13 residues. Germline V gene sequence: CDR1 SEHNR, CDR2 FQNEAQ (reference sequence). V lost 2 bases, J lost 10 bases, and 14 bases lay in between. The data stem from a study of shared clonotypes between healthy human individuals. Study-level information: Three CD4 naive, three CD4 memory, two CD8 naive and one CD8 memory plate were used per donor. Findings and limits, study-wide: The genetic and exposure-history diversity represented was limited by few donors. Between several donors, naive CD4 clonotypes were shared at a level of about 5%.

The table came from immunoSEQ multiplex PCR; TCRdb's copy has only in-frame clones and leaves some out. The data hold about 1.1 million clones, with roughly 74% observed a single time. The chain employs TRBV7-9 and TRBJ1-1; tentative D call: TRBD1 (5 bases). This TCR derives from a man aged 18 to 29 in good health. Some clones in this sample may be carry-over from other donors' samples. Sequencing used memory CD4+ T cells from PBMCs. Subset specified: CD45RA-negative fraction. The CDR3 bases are TGTGCCAGCAGCTTACGAGAGCTGGGGGGAGCTTTCTTT. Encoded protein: CASSLRELGGAFF.